This T cell receptor (beta chain) emerged from a study of graft-versus-host responses after intestinal transplantation. Method: immunoSEQ multiplex PCR; TCRdb's copy keeps in-frame clones and lacks some. The table records around 21,000 clones, 44% of them present only once. Co-plating was performed using 200,000 CFSE-labeled responder cells and 200,000 irradiated, violet-dye-labeled stimulator cells. Proliferating CFSE-low CD3+CD4+ and CD3+CD8+ responders were sorted post-reaction. Notes on the study in general: Present in recipient marrow, GvH clones included some that appeared first in ileum or blood. With peak circulating GvH clone levels came an association with early post-transplant HvG declines.

The CDR3 spans 13 residues. Trimming left V 5 bases short and J 4 bases short, with 12 bases between. Germline V gives CDR1 MNHEY, CDR2 SMNVEV (reference sequence). The sequence derives from a human patient who was an organ donor for intestinal transplantation. Sequences were derived from alloreactive CD8+ T cells from a mixed lymphocyte reaction culture, sampled before transplantation. The subset: CFSE-low proliferating T cells sorted from roughly 6-day pre-transplant mixed lymphocyte reaction (GvH or HvG direction). The V and J genes are TRBV27 and TRBJ2-7; D gene ambiguous. The CDR3 loop reads CASSLNRFYEQYF. The CDR3 DNA reads TGTGCCAGCAGTCTCAACAGATTTTACGAGCAGTACTTC.